This entry lists 14 T cell receptor beta chains sequenced from one sample in a study of CD4 T cells in relation to SARS-CoV-2 and coronaviruses. For these TCRs, the target antigens are not known. Sequencing was performed with immunoSEQ multiplex PCR; in TCRdb, only in-frame clones are kept and a portion is missing. The table lists just over 35,000 clones, roughly four fifths of them singletons. The sample taken for sequencing was naive CD4+ T cells from PBMCs, cultured in vitro. As to subset: naive CD4+ T cells isolated by negative enrichment. The origin of the receptors is an adult with COVID-19.

V and J are TRBV6-6 and TRBJ2-1, with D tentatively TRBD1 (6 bases). Trimming shortened V by 8 bases and J by 2 bases, and 19 bases separated the two germline ends. Germline V lookup: CDR1 MNHNY, CDR2 SVGAGI (reference sequence). The CDR3 is 16 residues long. The CDR3 DNA is TGTGCCAGCGTCCTGCGGCCCGGGACACCCTACAATGAGCAGTTCTTC. Translation: CASVLRPGTPYNEQFF.

The chain joins TRBV7-3 to TRBJ2-1; the match to TRBD2 covers 8 bases. Germline trimming cut 5 bases from V and 4 bases from J; bases unmatched to any gene: 10. CDR1 and CDR2 (germline): SGHTA, FQGTGA. The CDR3 length is 16 residues. The CDR3 spells CASSHVSGSVYNEQFF. CDR3 DNA sequence: TGTGCCAGCAGCCACGTCAGCGGGAGCGTTTACAATGAGCAGTTCTTC.

The chain employs TRBV27 and TRBJ2-1; 8 bases are shared with TRBD2. CDR1 MNHEY and CDR2 SMNVEV come from the germline V gene (reference sequence). The J segment lost 8 bases and the V segment lost 5 bases, leaving 14 bases of the junction unmatched. The CDR3 covers 16 residues. Written as DNA, the CDR3 is TGTGCCAGCAGTCCGACTATGGTAGCGGGACGCGATGAGCAGTTCTTC. It codes for CASSPTMVAGRDEQFF.

The rearrangement links TRBV24-1 to TRBJ1-2, with D possibly matching TRBD1 (6 bases). Germline V gives CDR1 KGHDR, CDR2 SFDVKD. The CDR3 runs 14 residues. Trimming cost V 3 bases and J 3 bases, with 10 bases left between them. CDR3 amino acids: CATSDEGGDYGYTF. The CDR3 nucleotides are TGTGCCACCAGTGATGAGGGGGGTGACTATGGCTACACCTTC.

V is TRBV29-1 and J is TRBJ2-3; D gene ambiguous. CDR1 is SQVTM and CDR2 is ANQGSEA in the germline V gene. V shed 4 bases and J shed 9 bases, with 5 bases lying between them. CDR3 length equals 9 residues. CDR3 coding DNA: TGCAGCGTTGGGGGAACGCAGTATTTT. This encodes CSVGGTQYF.

The chain has TRBV7-2 and TRBJ2-5, with D hard to call. V gave up 2 bases and J gave up 7 bases, with 11 bases separating them. The CDR3 loop spans 13 amino acids. Per germline, CDR1 SGHTA and CDR2 FQGNSA. The CDR3 loop reads CASSLLGSGTQYF. The CDR3 nucleotides read TGTGCCAGCAGCTTACTGGGTTCGGGGACCCAGTACTTC.

The chain employs TRBV7-6 and TRBJ2-6; the D gene is possibly TRBD2 (5 bases). The V end lost 5 bases, the J end lost 0 bases, and 23 bases lay between the germline ends. The CDR3 is 20 residues long. Germline V gives CDR1 SGHVS, CDR2 FNYEAQ. CDR3 sequence (DNA): TGTGCCAGCAGCGATAGAGGGAGTCAGTTCCTTGCCTCTGGGGCCAACGTCCTGACTTTC. The encoded protein is CASSDRGSQFLASGANVLTF.

The J gene is TRBJ1-5, the V gene TRBV10-3; the D gene is possibly TRBD1 (6 bases). Germline V CDR1 and CDR2: ENHRY, SYGVKD. Deletions cut 2 bases from V and 4 bases from J, with 12 bases between. There are 15 residues in the CDR3. CDR3 protein: CAISEAGQLNQPQHF. For the CDR3, the DNA is TGTGCCATCAGTGAGGCAGGACAGCTTAATCAGCCCCAGCATTTT.

This clone is a singleton in its sample. The chain has TRBV7-9 and TRBJ2-3, with 8 bases identical to TRBD2. After removal of 5 bases from V and 3 bases from J, the junction contained 4 bases not matched to a gene. Germline loops: CDR1 SEHNR, CDR2 FQNEAQ (reference sequence). CDR3 length equals 14 residues. CDR3 bases: TGTGCCAGCAGCCCGACTAGCGATACAGATACGCAGTATTTT. This gives the protein CASSPTSDTDTQYF.

The chain has TRBV5-5 and TRBJ2-5; D remains unclear. CDR1 is SGHKS and CDR2 is YYEKEE in the germline V gene (reference sequence). Trimming pared 1 base from V and 3 bases from J, leaving 7 bases between. The CDR3 sequence is 13 residues long. CDR3 DNA: TGTGCCAGCAGCTTGAGGGCCGAAGAGACCCAGTACTTC. Its translation: CASSLRAEETQYF. Drawing the rest from reference TRBV5-5 and TRBJ2-5, the complete variable domain is DAGVTQSPTHLIKTRGQQVTLRCSPISGHKSVSWYQQVLGQGPQFIFQYYEKEERGRGNFPDRFSARQFPNYSSELNVNALLLGDSALYLCASSLRAEETQYFGPGTRLLVL.

The chain links TRBV4-2 to TRBJ2-5; 15 bases are a match to TRBD2. The junction had 4 bases not matched to a gene; V was cut back by 0 bases and J by 2 bases. The CDR3 totals 18 residues. Per germline, CDR1 LGHNA and CDR2 YNFKEQ. CDR3 DNA: TGTGCCAGCAGCCAAGATCGGGGACTAGCGGGAGGACAAGAGACCCAGTACTTC. This encodes CASSQDRGLAGGQETQYF.

This chain joins TRBV29-1 and TRBJ1-2; 9 positions match TRBD1. V lost 4 bases and J lost 8; bases outside the gene matches: 11. Germline CDR1 reads SQVTM; CDR2 reads ANQGSEA. The CDR3 is 14 residues long. This CDR3 reads CSVVFLGTGQGYTF. The CDR3 coding sequence is TGCAGCGTTGTCTTTCTAGGGACAGGGCAAGGCTACACCTTC.

The genes are TRBV5-4 and TRBJ2-7; no definite D call. The CDR3 is made up of 17 amino acids. V was cut by 3 bases and J by 3 bases, with 22 bases left in between. In germline, CDR1 is SGHNT, CDR2 YYREEE (reference sequence). CDR3 amino acids: CASSSGKDRPRYYEQYF. CDR3 coding DNA: TGTGCCAGCAGCTCAGGAAAGGACCGACCTAGATACTACGAGCAGTACTTC.

V and J are TRBV18 and TRBJ2-7; D may be TRBD1 (7 bases). There are 13 residues in the CDR3. Germline CDR1 reads KGHSH; CDR2 reads LQKENI. V lost 6 bases and J lost 2, with 11 bases in between. The CDR3 DNA sequence: TGTGCCAGCTCCCAGGGGGGTCCCTACGAGCAGTACTTC. This gives the protein CASSQGGPYEQYF.